This T cell receptor beta chain was recovered during a study of T-cell reconstitution after alpha-beta-depleted transplantation in children. Study-wide findings and caveats: T cells produced anew were the main source of T-cell counts and diversity one year after transplant. Reported findings indicate that, about two months after transplant, alpha-beta T cells came from several hundred expanded clones, which were derived from non-depleted graft cells. Several patients had high TCRbeta diversity at day 60; it came from surviving recipient T cells and thymic progenitors.

Molecular barcoding with unique molecular identifiers was used for the TCRbeta library. TCRdb reprocessed the PCR reads with MiXCR, giving one entry per CDR3 protein. In the table there are about 580,000 distinct CDR3 sequences, roughly a quarter of which are singletons. There are a few counts of this clonotype. Its specificity is not known. V gave up 6 bases and J gave up 1 base, with 12 bases separating them. Germline CDR1 reads DFQATT; CDR2 reads SNEGSKA (reference sequence). CDR3 length: 13 amino acids. The source of this sequence is a boy under three years old with Wiskott-Aldrich syndrome, due to receive a stem cell transplant. The chain uses TRBV20-1 and TRBJ1-1; the D is unclear. Source: PBMCs, taken before TCRalphabeta/CD19-depleted stem cell transplant. The CDR3 sequence: CSAERHTNTEAFF. In nucleotides, the CDR3 is TGCAGTGCGGAGAGACATACGAACACTGAAGCTTTCTTT.